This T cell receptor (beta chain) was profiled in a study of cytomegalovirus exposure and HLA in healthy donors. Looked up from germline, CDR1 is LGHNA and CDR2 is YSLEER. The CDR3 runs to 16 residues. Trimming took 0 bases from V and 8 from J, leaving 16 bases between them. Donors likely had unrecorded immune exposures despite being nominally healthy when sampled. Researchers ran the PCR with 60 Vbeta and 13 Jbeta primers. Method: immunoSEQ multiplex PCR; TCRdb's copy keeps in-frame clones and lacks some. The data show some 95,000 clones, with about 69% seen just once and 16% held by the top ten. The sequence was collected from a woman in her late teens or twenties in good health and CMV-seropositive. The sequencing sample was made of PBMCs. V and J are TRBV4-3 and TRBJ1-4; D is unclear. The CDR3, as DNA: TGCGCCAGCAGCCAAGATCAAGGAAACCACGGGGAAAAACTGTTTTTT. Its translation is CASSQDQGNHGEKLFF.